Presented here are 18 T cell receptor beta chains from one specimen sequenced in a study of T cells in Graves' hyperthyroidism and ophthalmopathy. The TCR beta CDR3 regions underwent amplification using RNA transcripts as the source. Carried out on the TCR CDR3, a first-round RT-PCR used the HTBI primer set. Each CDR3 protein gets one entry after TCRdb re-called the multiplex PCR reads with MiXCR. The table includes some 570,000 distinct CDR3 sequences, approximately 17% detected once. Sequences were obtained from blood. The source of these receptors is a woman aged 18 to 35 with Graves' ophthalmopathy.

This clonotype was observed a handful of times. This chain uses TRBV5-8 with TRBJ1-2; possibly TRBD1 for D (5 bases). The germline V gene encodes CDR1 SGHTS and CDR2 YDEGEE. The CDR3 spans 13 residues. V was trimmed by 2 bases and J by 6 bases, leaving 11 bases between them. In DNA form, the CDR3 reads TGTGCCAGCAGCTTTCGAGGGGCGAATGGCTACACCTTC. Its protein is CASSFRGANGYTF.

This clonotype has just a few counts. The J gene is TRBJ1-5, the V gene TRBV20-1; D is unclear. The CDR3 runs 13 residues. V gave up 3 bases and J gave up 3 bases, with 9 bases separating them. CDR1 is DFQATT, CDR2 SNEGSKA, per germline (reference sequence). The CDR3 reads CSASMADNQPQHF. The CDR3 DNA reads as TGCAGTGCTAGTATGGCAGACAATCAGCCCCAGCATTTT.

The V call is TRBV5-1, the J call TRBJ2-7; D unclear. Germline assignment: CDR1 SGHRS and CDR2 YFSETQ. V was pared by 7 bases and J by 4 bases, with 21 bases between. There are 15 residues in the CDR3. The CDR3 loop is CASYARGAQAYEQYF. CDR3 DNA: TGCGCCAGCTACGCCCGCGGAGCACAAGCTTACGAGCAGTACTTC.

Ten or more counts support this clonotype. The V call is TRBV7-6, the J call TRBJ1-3; 7 positions match TRBD1. Germline lookup yields CDR1 SGHVS and CDR2 FNYEAQ. This CDR3 comprises 15 residues. V lost 5 bases and J lost 0; bases outside the gene matches: 4. DNA for the CDR3: TGTGCCAGCAGCGGACCAGGGGGCTCTGGAAACACCATATATTTT. Translation: CASSGPGGSGNTIYF.

Only a few counts were recorded for this clonotype. This chain connects TRBV28 to TRBJ1-2; possible D gene TRBD1, 5 bases. The CDR3 has 11 amino acids. The V end was cut by 5 bases, the J end by 8 bases, with 9 bases between. Germline CDR1 and CDR2: MDHEN and SYDVKM. CDR3 bases: TGTGCCAGCAGTGGGACTGGAGGCTACACCTTC. It is translated as CASSGTGGYTF.

The sample holds one count of this clonotype. Being one base from a much bigger clone, this may be a read error. This chain links TRBV3-1 with TRBJ2-2; D is uncertain. The CDR3 consists of 15 residues. Germline V gene sequence: CDR1 LGHDT, CDR2 YNNKEL (reference sequence). The CDR3, as DNA: TGTGCCGGCAGCCAAGATTCGGAGTACACCGGGGAGCTGTTTTTT. This encodes CAGSQDSEYTGELFF.

This clonotype has only a few counts. V is TRBV10-3 and J is TRBJ1-5; TRBD1 might be the D (6 bases). This CDR3 region has 14 residues. V lost 9 bases, J lost 3 bases, and 15 bases lay in between. Germline-derived CDR1 and CDR2 are ENHRY and SYGVKD. The CDR3 DNA reads as TGTGCCATATGGAGGGGGAACCCCAATCAGCCCCAGCATTTT. Protein product: CAIWRGNPNQPQHF.

J is TRBJ2-3 and V is TRBV5-1; 8 bases align to TRBD1. In germline, CDR1 is SGHRS, CDR2 YFSETQ. The length of the CDR3 is 16 residues. Losses at the gene ends were 0 bases for V and 4 bases for J; bases not matched to a gene: 7. CDR3 residues: CASSLGQGAKSDTQYF. The CDR3 DNA reads as TGCGCCAGCAGCTTGGGCCAGGGGGCAAAGTCAGATACGCAGTATTTT. The full variable domain, in which reference TRBV5-1 and TRBJ2-3 provide the parts outside the CDR3, is KAGVTQTPRYLIKTRGQQVTLSCSPISGHRSVSWYQQTPGQGLQFLFEYFSETQRNKGNFPGRFSGRQFSNSRSEMNVSTLELGDSALYLCASSLGQGAKSDTQYFGPGTRLTVL.

This clonotype came up many times. This chain links TRBV9 with TRBJ2-1; possible D gene TRBD1, 7 bases. Trimming took off 3 bases at V and 2 bases at J, with 12 bases between the two ends. This CDR3 comprises 15 residues. Germline lookup yields CDR1 SGDLS and CDR2 YYNGEE. CDR3 loop: CASSGRRGPYNEQFF. CDR3 nucleotides: TGTGCCAGCAGCGGTCGGAGGGGGCCCTACAATGAGCAGTTCTTC.

The gene calls are TRBV19 and TRBJ1-3; the D is unclear. The CDR3 length is 16 residues. Between the trimmed V and J ends, which lost 4 bases and 0 bases, there was a span of 13 bases. The germline gives CDR1 LNHDA, CDR2 SQIVND (reference sequence). CDR3 sequence reads: CASSTHLRISGNTIYF. DNA for the CDR3: TGTGCCAGTAGTACCCACCTCAGGATCTCTGGAAACACCATATATTTT.

The chain recombines TRBV9 with TRBJ1-1; D uncertain. Germline loops: CDR1 SGDLS, CDR2 YYNGEE. Between the trimmed V and J ends, which lost 6 bases and 5 bases, there was a span of 11 bases. There are 12 residues in the CDR3. The CDR3 reads CASNELGTEAFF. Written as DNA, the CDR3 is TGTGCCAGCAACGAGTTGGGGACTGAAGCTTTCTTT.

This clonotype was detected many times. V is TRBV28 and J is TRBJ1-5; D is perhaps TRBD1 (6 bases). V was trimmed by 3 bases and J by 6 bases, leaving 9 bases between them. In germline, CDR1 is MDHEN, CDR2 SYDVKM. The CDR3 loop spans 13 amino acids. For the CDR3, the DNA is TGTGCCAGCAGTTTTGAAGGGGGTCAGCCCCAGCATTTT. It encodes CASSFEGGQPQHF.

This clonotype has a handful of counts. This chain connects TRBV6-1 to TRBJ1-2; a weak D match, TRBD1 (5 bases). CDR3 length: 15 amino acids. Trimming took off 6 bases at V and 6 bases at J, with 20 bases between the two ends. Germline CDR1 reads MNHNS; CDR2 reads SASEGT. The CDR3 coding sequence is TGTGCCAGCAGCGACGGCGGAGGGGATGGAGATGGCTACACCTTC. It encodes CASSDGGGDGDGYTF.

A few counts support this clonotype. J is TRBJ1-5 and V is TRBV19; possibly TRBD1 for D (6 bases). The CDR3 sequence is 14 residues long. The germline V gene has CDR1 LNHDA and CDR2 SQIVND (reference sequence). The ends were cut back, 4 bases at V and 7 bases at J, with 14 bases in the middle. CDR3 sequence (DNA): TGTGCCAGTAGTACCCGGGACACCCTCCAGCCCCAGCATTTT. Its protein product is CASSTRDTLQPQHF.

The CDR3 coding sequence is TGTGCCAGCAGTAGTATATTGGGCACTGAAGCTTTCTTT. Protein sequence: CASSSILGTEAFF. The chain couples TRBV25-1 to TRBJ1-1; D gene ambiguous. Trimming pared 5 bases from V and 4 bases from J, leaving 11 bases between. The CDR3 length is 13 residues. Germline V gene sequence: CDR1 MGHDK, CDR2 SYGVNS.

Concerning this clonotype: This may stem from a read error, because a much larger clone lies one nucleotide away. This sequence joins TRBV5-6 and TRBJ1-1, with TRBD1 matching 10 bases. V was clipped by 5 bases and J by 3 bases; unmatched bases: 4. The CDR3 contains 14 residues. Germline CDR1 SGHDT, CDR2 YYEEEE. The CDR3 protein is CASSAGTGDTEAFF. The CDR3 DNA sequence: TGTGCCAGCAGTGCCGGGACAGGGGACACTGAAGCTTTCTTT.

This clonotype was recorded at least ten times. This chain joins TRBV3-1 and TRBJ1-2; the match to TRBD1 covers 8 bases. Germline V gene data show CDR1 as LGHDT and CDR2 as YNNKEL (reference sequence). This CDR3 region has 15 residues. V lost 3 bases and J lost 4; bases outside the gene matches: 7. The CDR3 coding sequence is TGTGCCAGCAGCCACACCGGGACAGGACCCTATGGCTACACCTTC. This translates into CASSHTGTGPYGYTF.

The chain recombines TRBV7-3 with TRBJ2-1; TRBD2 agrees at 13 bases. This CDR3 comprises 16 residues. CDR1 and CDR2 from the germline V gene are SGHTA and FQGTGA. V was pared by 5 bases and J by 3 bases, with 4 bases of the junction left unmatched. The CDR3: CASSPGTSGIYNEQFF. CDR3 nucleotide sequence: TGTGCCAGCAGCCCCGGGACTAGCGGGATCTACAATGAGCAGTTCTTC.